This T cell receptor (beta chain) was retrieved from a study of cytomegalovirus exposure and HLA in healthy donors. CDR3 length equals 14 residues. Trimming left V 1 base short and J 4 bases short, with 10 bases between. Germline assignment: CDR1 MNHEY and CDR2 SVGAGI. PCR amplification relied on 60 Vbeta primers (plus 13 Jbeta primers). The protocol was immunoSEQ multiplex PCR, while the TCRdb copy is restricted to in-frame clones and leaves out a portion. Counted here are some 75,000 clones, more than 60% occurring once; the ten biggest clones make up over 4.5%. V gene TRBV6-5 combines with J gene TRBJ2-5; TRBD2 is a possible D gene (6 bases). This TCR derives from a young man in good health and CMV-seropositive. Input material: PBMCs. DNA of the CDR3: TGTGCCAGCAGTTACTATTCCGGGGGAGAGACCCAGTACTTC. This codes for CASSYYSGGETQYF.